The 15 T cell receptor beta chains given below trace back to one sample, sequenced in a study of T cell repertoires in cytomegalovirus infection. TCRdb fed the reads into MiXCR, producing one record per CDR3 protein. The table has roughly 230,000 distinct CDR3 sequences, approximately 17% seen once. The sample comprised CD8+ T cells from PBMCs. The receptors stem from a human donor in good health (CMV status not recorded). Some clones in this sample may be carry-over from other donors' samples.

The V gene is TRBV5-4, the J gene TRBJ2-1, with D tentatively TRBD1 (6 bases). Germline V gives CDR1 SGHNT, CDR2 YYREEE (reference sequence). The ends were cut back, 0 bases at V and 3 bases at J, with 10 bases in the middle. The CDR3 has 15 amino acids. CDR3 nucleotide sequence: TGTGCCAGCAGCTTGGTCAGGGGCTTCTACAATGAGCAGTTCTTC. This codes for CASSLVRGFYNEQFF.

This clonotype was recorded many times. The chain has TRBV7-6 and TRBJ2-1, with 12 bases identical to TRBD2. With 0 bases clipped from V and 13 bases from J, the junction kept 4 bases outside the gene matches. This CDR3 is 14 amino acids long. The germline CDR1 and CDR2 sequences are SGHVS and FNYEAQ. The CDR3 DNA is TGTGCCAGCAGCTTAGCACTAGCGGGGGGCCTTCAGTTCTTC. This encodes CASSLALAGGLQFF.

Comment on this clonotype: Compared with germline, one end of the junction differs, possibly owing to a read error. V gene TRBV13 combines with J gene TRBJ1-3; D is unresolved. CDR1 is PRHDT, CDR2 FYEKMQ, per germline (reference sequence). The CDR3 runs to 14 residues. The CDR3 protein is CASSVGISGNTIYF. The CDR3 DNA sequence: TGTGCCAGCAGCGTAGGGATTTCTGGAAACACCATATATTTT.

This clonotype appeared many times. The CDR3 loop is CSVESQTGNTIYF. CDR3 DNA: TGCAGCGTTGAATCCCAGACTGGAAACACCATATATTTT. The V call is TRBV29-1, the J call TRBJ1-3, with D unresolved. Trimming cost V 2 bases and J 2 bases, with 7 bases left between them. There are 13 residues in the CDR3. Germline loops: CDR1 SQVTM, CDR2 ANQGSEA.

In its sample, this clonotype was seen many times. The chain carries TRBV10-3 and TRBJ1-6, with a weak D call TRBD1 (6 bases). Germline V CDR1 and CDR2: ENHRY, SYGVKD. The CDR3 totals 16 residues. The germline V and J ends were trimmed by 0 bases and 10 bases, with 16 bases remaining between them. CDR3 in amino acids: CAISESHREHGSPLHF. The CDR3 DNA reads TGTGCCATCAGTGAGTCGCACAGGGAACATGGGTCACCCCTCCACTTT.

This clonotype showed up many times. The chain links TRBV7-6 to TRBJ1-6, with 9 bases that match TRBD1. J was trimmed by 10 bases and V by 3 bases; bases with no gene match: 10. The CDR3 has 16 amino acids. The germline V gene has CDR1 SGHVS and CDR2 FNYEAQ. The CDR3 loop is CASSLDDGTGPSPLHF. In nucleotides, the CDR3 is TGTGCCAGCAGCTTGGACGATGGGACAGGGCCATCACCCCTCCACTTT.

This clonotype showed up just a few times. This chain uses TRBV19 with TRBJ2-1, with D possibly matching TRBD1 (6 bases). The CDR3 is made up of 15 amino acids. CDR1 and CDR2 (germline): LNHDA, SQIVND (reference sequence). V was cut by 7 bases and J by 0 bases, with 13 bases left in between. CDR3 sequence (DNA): TGTGCCAGTACCCCGGGGACAATCTCCTACAATGAGCAGTTCTTC. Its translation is CASTPGTISYNEQFF. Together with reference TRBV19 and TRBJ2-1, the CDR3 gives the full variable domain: DGGITQSPKYLFRKEGQNVTLSCEQNLNHDAMYWYRQDPGQGLRLIYYSQIVNDFQKGDIAEGYSVSREKKESFPLTVTSAQKNPTAFYLCASTPGTISYNEQFFGPGTRLTVL.

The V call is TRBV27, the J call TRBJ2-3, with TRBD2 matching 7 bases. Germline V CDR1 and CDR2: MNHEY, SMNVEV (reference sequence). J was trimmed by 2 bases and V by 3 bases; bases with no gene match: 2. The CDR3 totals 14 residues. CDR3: CASSLGRVTDTQYF. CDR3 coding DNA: TGTGCCAGCAGTTTGGGGAGGGTCACAGATACGCAGTATTTT.

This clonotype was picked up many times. The CDR3 sequence: CASSFFGANTEAFF. CDR3 sequence (DNA): TGTGCCAGCAGTTTTTTTGGGGCGAACACTGAAGCTTTCTTT. The genes are TRBV12-3 or TRBV12-4 and TRBJ1-1, with D possibly being TRBD1 (5 bases). This CDR3 comprises 14 residues. Trimming took off 3 bases at V and 1 base at J, with 9 bases between the two ends.

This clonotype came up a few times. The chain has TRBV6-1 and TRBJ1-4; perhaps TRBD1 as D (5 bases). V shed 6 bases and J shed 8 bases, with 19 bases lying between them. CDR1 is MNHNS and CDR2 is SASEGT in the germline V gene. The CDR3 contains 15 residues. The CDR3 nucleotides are TGTGCCAGCAGCCAAGGGGACGTTATAGGGGAAAAACTGTTTTTT. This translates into CASSQGDVIGEKLFF.

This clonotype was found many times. CDR3: CASSLLGGGEGYNEQFF. The CDR3 nucleotides are TGTGCCAGCAGCTTATTAGGTGGGGGAGAGGGGTACAATGAGCAGTTCTTC. The V gene is TRBV7-3, the J gene TRBJ2-1; the D call may be TRBD1 or TRBD2 (5 bases each). CDR1 is SGHTA, CDR2 FQGTGA, per germline. CDR3 size: 17 residues. The V and J ends lost 2 bases and 4 bases respectively, with 18 bases between them.

CDR3 sequence reads: CASSDFRLTDTQYF. CDR3 coding DNA: TGTGCCAGCAGCGATTTCAGGCTCACAGATACGCAGTATTTT. The chain recombines TRBV11-2 with TRBJ2-3; D gene unclear. CDR1 is SGHAT and CDR2 is FQNNGV in the germline V gene. Trimming left V 5 bases short and J 2 bases short, with 11 bases between. The CDR3 loop spans 14 amino acids.

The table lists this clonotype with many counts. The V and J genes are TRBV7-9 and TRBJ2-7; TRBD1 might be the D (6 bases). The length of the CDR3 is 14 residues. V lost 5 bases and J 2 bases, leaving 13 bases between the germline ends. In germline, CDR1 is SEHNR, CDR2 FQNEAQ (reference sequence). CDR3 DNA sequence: TGTGCCAGCAGCCAGGACAGTGGTGCCTACGAGCAGTACTTC. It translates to CASSQDSGAYEQYF.

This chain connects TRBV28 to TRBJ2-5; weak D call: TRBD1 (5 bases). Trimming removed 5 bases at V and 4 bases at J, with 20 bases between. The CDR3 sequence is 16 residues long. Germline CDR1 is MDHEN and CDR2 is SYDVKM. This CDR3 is CASSRSAGMLPETQYF. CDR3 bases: TGTGCCAGCAGTCGCTCCGCAGGGATGTTACCAGAGACCCAGTACTTC.

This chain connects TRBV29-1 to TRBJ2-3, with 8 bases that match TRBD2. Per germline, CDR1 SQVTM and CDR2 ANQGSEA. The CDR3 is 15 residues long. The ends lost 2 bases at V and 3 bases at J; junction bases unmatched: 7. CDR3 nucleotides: TGCAGCGTTGAATCCCGGGGGGGCGCGACAGATACGCAGTATTTT. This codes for CSVESRGGATDTQYF.